The sequence of this T cell receptor (beta chain) was determined in a study of control samples from healthy donors and cancer patients. TCRdb's copy holds only in-frame clones and misses some; the assay was immunoSEQ multiplex PCR. Here the sample spans approximately 46,000 clones, 85% to 95% being singletons. V lost 1 base to trimming and J lost 5 bases, with 9 bases between them. The CDR3 extends over 13 amino acids. Germline assignment: CDR1 SGHTA and CDR2 FQGNSA. The chain links TRBV7-2 to TRBJ2-7; possible D gene TRBD1, 5 bases. Material: PBMCs. The origin of this receptor is a man aged 25-40 years with colorectal cancer. The CDR3 reads CASSLGARDEQYF. CDR3 bases: TGTGCCAGCAGCTTAGGGGCCAGGGACGAGCAGTACTTC.